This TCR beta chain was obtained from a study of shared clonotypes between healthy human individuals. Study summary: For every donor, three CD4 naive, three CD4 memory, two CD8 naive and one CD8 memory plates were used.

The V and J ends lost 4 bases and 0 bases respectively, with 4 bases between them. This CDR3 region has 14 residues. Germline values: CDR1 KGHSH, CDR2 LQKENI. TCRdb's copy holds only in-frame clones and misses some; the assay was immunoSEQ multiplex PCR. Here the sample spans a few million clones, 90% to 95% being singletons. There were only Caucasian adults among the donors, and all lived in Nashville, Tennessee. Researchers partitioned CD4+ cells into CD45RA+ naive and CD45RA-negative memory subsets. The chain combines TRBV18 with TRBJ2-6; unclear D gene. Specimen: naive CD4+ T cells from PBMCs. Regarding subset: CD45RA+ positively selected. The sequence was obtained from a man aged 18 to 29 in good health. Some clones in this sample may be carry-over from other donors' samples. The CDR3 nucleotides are TGTGCCAGCTCACGTGCCTCTGGGGCCAACGTCCTGACTTTC. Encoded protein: CASSRASGANVLTF.